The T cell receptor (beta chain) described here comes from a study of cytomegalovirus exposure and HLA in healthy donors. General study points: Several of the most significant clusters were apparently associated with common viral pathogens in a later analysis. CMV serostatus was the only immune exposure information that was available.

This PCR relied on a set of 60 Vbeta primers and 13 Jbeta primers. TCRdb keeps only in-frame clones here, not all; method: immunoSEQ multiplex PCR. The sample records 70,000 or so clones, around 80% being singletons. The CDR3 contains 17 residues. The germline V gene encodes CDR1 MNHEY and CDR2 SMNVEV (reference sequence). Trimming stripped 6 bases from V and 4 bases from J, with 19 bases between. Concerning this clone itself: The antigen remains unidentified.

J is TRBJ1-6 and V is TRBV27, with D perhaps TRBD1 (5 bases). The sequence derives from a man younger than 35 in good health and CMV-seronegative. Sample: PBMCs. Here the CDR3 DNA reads TGTGCCAGCAGAAGTCGGGAGGGGAGAAAATATAATTCACCCCTCCACTTT. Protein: CASRSREGRKYNSPLHF.